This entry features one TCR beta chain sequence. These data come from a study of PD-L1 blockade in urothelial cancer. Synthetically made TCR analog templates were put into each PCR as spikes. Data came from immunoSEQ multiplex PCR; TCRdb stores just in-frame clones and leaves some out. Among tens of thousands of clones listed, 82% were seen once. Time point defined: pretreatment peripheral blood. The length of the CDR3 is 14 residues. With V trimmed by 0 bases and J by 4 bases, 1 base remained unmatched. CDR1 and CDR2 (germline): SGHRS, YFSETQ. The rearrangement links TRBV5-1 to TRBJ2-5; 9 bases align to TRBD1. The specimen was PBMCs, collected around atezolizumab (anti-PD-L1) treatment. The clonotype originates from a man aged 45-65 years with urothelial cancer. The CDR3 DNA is TGCGCCAGCAGCTTGGGGACAGGGGTAGAGACCCAGTACTTC. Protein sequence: CASSLGTGVETQYF.